These 19 T cell receptor beta chains were sequenced from one sample in a study of blood T cell repertoires in COVID-19. Only in-frame clones appear in the TCRdb table, and some are missing; sequencing was by immunoSEQ multiplex PCR. This sample has over 95,000 clones; 80% to 90% occur once, and the top ten carry 15% to 20%. Input material: peripheral blood. These receptor sequences come from a human donor with acute or convalescent COVID-19. The donor label of this sample is uncertain.

The table lists this clone with a count of one. The V gene is TRBV6-5, the J gene TRBJ2-4; 8 bases fit TRBD1. The trim removed 9 bases at V and 1 base at J, leaving 8 bases unmatched. CDR1 and CDR2 from the germline V gene are MNHEY and SVGAGI. The CDR3 loop spans 15 amino acids. The CDR3 reads CASVEQGVAKNIQYF. The CDR3 nucleotides read TGTGCCAGTGTCGAACAGGGGGTGGCCAAAAACATTCAGTACTTC.

The chain couples TRBV19 to TRBJ1-1; D is uncertain. The CDR3 runs to 15 residues. V lost 1 base, J lost 6 bases, and 15 bases lay in between. Germline lookup yields CDR1 LNHDA and CDR2 SQIVND (reference sequence). As DNA, the CDR3 is TGTGCCAGTAGTATAGGACTTATTGGCGCGCCTGAAGCTTTCTTT. Translating it yields CASSIGLIGAPEAFF.

The V gene is TRBV20-1, the J gene TRBJ2-7; D unresolved. This CDR3 contains 13 residues. Germline values: CDR1 DFQATT, CDR2 SNEGSKA (reference sequence). The V and J ends lost 3 bases and 1 base respectively, with 10 bases between them. CDR3 sequence reads: CSASKTSSYEQYF. Written as DNA, the CDR3 is TGCAGTGCTAGTAAAACATCATCCTACGAGCAGTACTTC.

DNA for the CDR3: TGTGCCAGCAGTTTTTCCGTACAGCCCCAGCATTTT. It encodes CASSFSVQPQHF. The chain is built from TRBV28 and TRBJ1-5; no clear D. Germline values: CDR1 MDHEN, CDR2 SYDVKM. V lost 3 bases to trimming and J lost 7 bases, with 7 bases between them. The CDR3 totals 12 residues.

The chain links TRBV27 to TRBJ2-7, with D perhaps TRBD2 (6 bases). This CDR3 has 13 residues. CDR1 and CDR2 from the germline V gene are MNHEY and SMNVEV (reference sequence). Trimming removed 3 bases at V and 4 bases at J, with 10 bases between. DNA for the CDR3: TGTGCCAGCAGTTTGCGGGATGGGTACGAGCAGTACTTC. It is translated as CASSLRDGYEQYF.

The chain couples TRBV4-2 to TRBJ2-5, with a weak D call TRBD2 (6 bases). Germline V lookup: CDR1 LGHNA, CDR2 YNFKEQ. CDR3 size: 16 residues. Trimming left V 1 base short and J 5 bases short, with 17 bases between. CDR3 region: CASSQASAGLRETQYF. The CDR3 region has the DNA TGTGCCAGCAGCCAAGCCTCGGCGGGGTTGCGGGAGACCCAGTACTTC.

The chain combines TRBV7-6 with TRBJ2-1; 13 nucleotides match TRBD2. The CDR3 is 16 residues long. Germline V gene lookup returns CDR1 SGHVS and CDR2 FNYEAQ. Trimming took 4 bases from V and 8 from J; bases not matched to a gene: 8. In nucleotides, the CDR3 is TGTGCCAGCAGCTCCGGACTAGCGGGAGTGTTCGATGAGCAGTTCTTC. It translates to CASSSGLAGVFDEQFF.

In DNA, the CDR3 is TGTGCCACCAGCAGAGATTTGGGTGACCCTAGGGAGCAGTACTTC. Translated, it gives CATSRDLGDPREQYF. V usage is TRBV15 and J usage is TRBJ2-7; no definite D call. This CDR3 is 15 amino acids long. Trimming cost V 0 bases and J 7 bases, with 16 bases left between them. Germline V gives CDR1 LNHNV, CDR2 YYDKDF (reference sequence).

The rearrangement uses TRBV24-1 and TRBJ1-4; no clear D gene. V gave up 1 base and J gave up 12 bases, with 17 bases separating them. Germline lookup yields CDR1 KGHDR and CDR2 SFDVKD. This CDR3 region has 15 residues. In nucleotides, the CDR3 is TGTGCCACCAGTGATTTTATTGCCGGGGAAGAAGAACTGTTTTTT. It yields the protein CATSDFIAGEEELFF.

This clone has a handful of counts. The chain carries TRBV11-3 and TRBJ2-7, with D possibly being TRBD2 (6 bases). The germline gives CDR1 SGHNT, CDR2 YENEEA. The germline V and J ends were trimmed by 1 base and 6 bases, with 10 bases remaining between them. This CDR3 has 13 amino acids. CDR3 coding DNA: TGTGCCAGCAGCTTAGGCGGGGACCGCGAGCAGTACTTC. Its translation is CASSLGGDREQYF.

A single count supports this clone. The CDR3 nucleotides read TGCGCCAGCAGCTTTACAGGCCAAGAGACCCAGTACTTC. Its protein product is CASSFTGQETQYF. The V call is TRBV5-1, the J call TRBJ2-5; tentatively, D is TRBD1 (5 bases). V was pared by 2 bases and J by 1 base, with 6 bases between. Looked up from germline, CDR1 is SGHRS and CDR2 is YFSETQ. This CDR3 has 13 amino acids.

This chain uses TRBV5-1 with TRBJ1-1, with 10 positions matching TRBD1. This CDR3 region has 14 residues. Trimming at V came to 3 bases and at J to 6 bases, leaving 5 bases not matched to a gene. Germline V gene sequence: CDR1 SGHRS, CDR2 YFSETQ. Written as DNA, the CDR3 is TGCGCCAGCAGCTCGACAGGGGGCTGGGCTGAAGCTTTCTTT. This codes for CASSSTGGWAEAFF.

This rearrangement joins TRBV28 to TRBJ1-2; tentative D call: TRBD1 (6 bases). The CDR3 runs to 14 residues. The germline V and J ends were trimmed by 6 bases and 2 bases, with 13 bases remaining between them. Germline values: CDR1 MDHEN, CDR2 SYDVKM. This chain's CDR3 is CASRPTGSNYGYTF. The CDR3 DNA sequence: TGTGCCAGCAGGCCCACAGGGTCCAACTATGGCTACACCTTC.

The chain employs TRBV6-6 and TRBJ2-1; no clear D. Germline V gives CDR1 MNHNY, CDR2 SVGAGI (reference sequence). This CDR3 spans 14 amino acids. Trimming pared 2 bases from V and 0 bases from J, leaving 5 bases between. The DNA of the CDR3 is TGTGCCAGCAGTTACGCGAGCTCCTACAATGAGCAGTTCTTC. Its translation: CASSYASSYNEQFF.

The chain employs TRBV6-5 and TRBJ2-3; 11 bases match TRBD2. J lost 2 bases, V lost 2 bases, and 3 bases had no gene match. This CDR3 has 16 amino acids. Germline CDR1 is MNHEY and CDR2 is SVGAGI. CDR3 bases: TGTGCCAGCAGTTACGTAGCGGGGGGGCTCACAGATACGCAGTATTTT. Amino acid sequence: CASSYVAGGLTDTQYF.

The V and J genes are TRBV4-1 and TRBJ2-7, with 8 bases lining up with TRBD1. The CDR3 has 15 amino acids. V was pared by 0 bases and J by 7 bases, with 8 bases of the junction left unmatched. From germline, CDR1 is MGHRA and CDR2 YSYEKL. This CDR3 reads CASSQDQGQGGEQYF. DNA of the CDR3: TGCGCCAGCAGCCAAGATCAAGGACAGGGTGGAGAGCAGTACTTC.

V usage is TRBV14 and J usage is TRBJ1-6; no definite D call. The CDR3 length is 14 residues. V lost 6 bases and J lost 9, with 15 bases in between. The V gene's germline CDR1 is SGHDN and CDR2 FVKESK. CDR3 protein: CASSLDGLGSPLHF. The CDR3 DNA reads TGTGCCAGCAGTCTCGACGGACTAGGTTCACCCCTCCACTTT.

V usage is TRBV4-2 and J usage is TRBJ1-2, with D perhaps matching TRBD1 (6 bases). Germline assignment: CDR1 LGHNA and CDR2 YNFKEQ. CDR3 size: 13 residues. Trimming cost V 4 bases and J 4 bases, with 10 bases left between them. CDR3: CASSRTGSYGYTF. CDR3 nucleotides: TGTGCCAGCAGCCGAACAGGGTCCTATGGCTACACCTTC.

This clone was counted between two and nine times. The rearrangement joins TRBV27 to TRBJ2-2; 8 positions match TRBD2. The CDR3 spans 16 residues. The V segment lost 5 bases and the J segment 0 bases; nucleotides outside the gene matches: 5. Germline V gene sequence: CDR1 MNHEY, CDR2 SMNVEV (reference sequence). CDR3 sequence: CASSKATSANTGELFF. The CDR3 DNA sequence: TGTGCCAGCAGTAAGGCGACTAGCGCGAACACCGGGGAGCTGTTTTTT.